The 26 T cell receptor beta chains listed next were all sequenced from one sample in a study of vaccination effects on CD4 cells after COVID-19. The assay was immunoSEQ multiplex PCR, and TCRdb's table has in-frame clones only and misses some. Of 68,000 or so clones listed, 80% are singletons. These receptors' antigens are unknown. Viral peptide pools were used in the ViraFEST assay to expand antigen-specific CD4+ T cells, and sequencing came afterward. CD4+ T cells were isolated after about nine days of culture. Nobody among the vaccine recipients had prior SARS-CoV-2 infection (nucleocapsid antibodies were negative). The sample here was CD4+ T cells from PBMCs cultured with SARS-CoV-2 spike peptides, taken before COVID-19 vaccination. The receptor set was obtained from a human donor who received a COVID-19 vaccine.

Only one count was recorded for this clone. The V gene is TRBV4-3, the J gene TRBJ2-3, with D possibly being TRBD2 (5 bases). Germline values: CDR1 LGHNA, CDR2 YSLEER. The V end was cut by 1 base, the J end by 6 bases, with 11 bases between. The CDR3 length is 14 residues. The CDR3 DNA is TGCGCCAGCAGCCAAGCCTTCGGGGTCGATACGCAGTATTTT. Translation: CASSQAFGVDTQYF.

The V and J genes are TRBV6-5 and TRBJ2-7; no firm D call. Per the germline V gene, CDR1 is MNHEY and CDR2 is SVGAGI. V lost 6 bases, J lost 0 bases, and 9 bases lay in between. The CDR3 runs to 13 residues. CDR3 coding DNA: TGTGCCAGCAGCCCATCGCACTCCTACGAGCAGTACGTC. It translates to CASSPSHSYEQYV.

The V and J genes are TRBV23-1 and TRBJ1-6; TRBD1 matches at 9 bases. TRBV23-1 is recorded as an ORF, its role being uncertain. The junction had 9 bases not matched to a gene; V was cut back by 2 bases and J by 10 bases. The CDR3 spans 16 residues. Here the CDR3 DNA reads TGCGCCAGCAGTCAAAGGGACAGGGTATTTCACTCACCCCTCCACTTT. Its protein is CASSQRDRVFHSPLHF.

This chain joins TRBV5-1 and TRBJ1-2; weak D call: TRBD1 (6 bases). This CDR3 comprises 12 residues. V lost 0 bases and J 8 bases, leaving 8 bases between the germline ends. Germline V gene lookup returns CDR1 SGHRS and CDR2 YFSETQ. The DNA of the CDR3 is TGCGCCAGCAGCTTGGACAGGGAAGGCTACACCTTC. It is translated as CASSLDREGYTF.

This clone was recorded a few times. The chain joins TRBV5-1 to TRBJ2-2, with D perhaps TRBD2 (6 bases). Germline V lookup: CDR1 SGHRS, CDR2 YFSETQ. The CDR3 is 15 amino acids. Trimming shortened V by 6 bases and J by 4 bases, and 16 bases separated the two germline ends. Here the CDR3 reads CASIGGSGGTGELFF. CDR3 coding DNA: TGCGCCAGCATTGGAGGGAGCGGAGGCACCGGGGAGCTGTTTTTT.

CDR3: CASSFLRGTGELFF. The DNA of the CDR3 is TGCGCCAGCAGCTTTCTCAGAGGCACCGGGGAGCTGTTTTTT. The chain uses TRBV5-1 and TRBJ2-2, with D unclear. This CDR3 has 14 residues. Looked up from germline, CDR1 is SGHRS and CDR2 is YFSETQ. V lost 2 bases and J lost 4, with 9 bases in between. Full variable domain (missing parts from reference TRBV5-1 and TRBJ2-2): KAGVTQTPRYLIKTRGQQVTLSCSPISGHRSVSWYQQTPGQGLQFLFEYFSETQRNKGNFPGRFSGRQFSNSRSEMNVSTLELGDSALYLCASSFLRGTGELFFGEGSRLTVL.

V gene TRBV7-8 combines with J gene TRBJ2-3, with D maybe TRBD1 (6 bases). Germline-derived CDR1 and CDR2 are SGHVS and FQNEAQ. The germline V and J ends were trimmed by 5 bases and 2 bases, with 17 bases remaining between them. The CDR3 contains 16 residues. CDR3 in DNA: TGTGCCAGCAGCCCCAGGACAGTAGTAAACACAGATACGCAGTATTTT. This translates into CASSPRTVVNTDTQYF. Based on the CDR3 plus reference TRBV7-8 and TRBJ2-3, the full variable domain is GAGVSQSPRYKVAKRGQDVALRCDPISGHVSLFWYQQALGQGPEFLTYFQNEAQLDKSGLPSDRFFAERPEGSVSTLKIQRTQQEDSAVYLCASSPRTVVNTDTQYFGPGTRLTVL.

This chain links TRBV5-5 with TRBJ1-1; D uncertain. The CDR3 is 14 residues long. The V gene lost 4 bases and the J gene lost 5 bases, with 15 bases spanning the gap. Germline CDR1 and CDR2: SGHKS and YYEKEE (reference sequence). The CDR3: CASSPREAGTEAFF. In DNA, the CDR3 is TGTGCCAGCAGCCCGAGGGAGGCAGGAACTGAAGCTTTCTTT.

This chain joins TRBV9 and TRBJ1-5; D remains ambiguous. The length of the CDR3 is 14 residues. Germline lookup yields CDR1 SGDLS and CDR2 YYNGEE. With 5 bases removed from V and 4 bases from J, the gap between germline ends came to 13 bases. CDR3 amino acids: CASSAPGINQPQHF. The DNA for the CDR3 is TGTGCCAGCAGTGCACCGGGAATAAATCAGCCCCAGCATTTT.

This chain uses TRBV28 with TRBJ2-3; no firm D call. V lost 3 bases to trimming and J lost 7 bases, with 14 bases between them. Germline V CDR1 and CDR2: MDHEN, SYDVKM. The CDR3 has 14 residues. The CDR3 DNA is TGTGCCAGCAGTTTGGGGATTAGAACCTATACGCAGTATTTT. Its translation: CASSLGIRTYTQYF.

As DNA, the CDR3 is TGTGCCAGTACTCGATGGAATGAGCAGTTCTTC. Amino acid sequence: CASTRWNEQFF. The chain uses TRBV19 and TRBJ2-1; D not certain. Trimming took 7 bases from V and 7 from J, leaving 8 bases between them. Per the germline V gene, CDR1 is LNHDA and CDR2 is SQIVND (reference sequence). This CDR3 comprises 11 residues.

This rearrangement joins TRBV5-1 to TRBJ1-1; perhaps TRBD1 as D (6 bases). This CDR3 is built from 13 residues. From germline, CDR1 is SGHRS and CDR2 YFSETQ. The germline V and J ends were trimmed by 4 bases and 8 bases, with 15 bases remaining between them. CDR3 sequence: CASSPGDPREAFF. DNA for the CDR3: TGCGCCAGCAGCCCAGGGGACCCACGAGAAGCTTTCTTT.

The CDR3 here is CASSYSGGRETQYF. DNA of the CDR3: TGTGCCAGCAGTTACTCGGGGGGGCGAGAGACCCAGTACTTC. The chain combines TRBV6-2 or TRBV6-3 with TRBJ2-5; maybe TRBD2 (7 bases). Trimming took off 0 bases at V and 4 bases at J, with 9 bases between the two ends. This CDR3 comprises 14 residues. CDR1 MNHEY and CDR2 SVGEGT come from the germline V gene.

This clone was detected once. The chain employs TRBV28 and TRBJ1-2; TRBD1 matches at 8 bases. V lost 7 bases, J lost 1 base, and 11 bases stayed unmatched. The CDR3 consists of 16 residues. The germline V gene encodes CDR1 MDHEN and CDR2 SYDVKM. The CDR3 is CASILQGVGVNYGYTF. The CDR3 DNA sequence: TGTGCCAGCATCTTACAGGGGGTGGGGGTTAACTATGGCTACACCTTC.

This clone has a single count. The chain employs TRBV30 and TRBJ2-7; D call uncertain. The germline V gene has CDR1 GTSNPN and CDR2 SVGIG (reference sequence). This CDR3 has 14 amino acids. Trimming pared 0 bases from V and 0 bases from J, leaving 9 bases between. DNA of the CDR3: TGTGCCTGGAGTGTACATACGAGCTCCTACGAGCAGTACGTC. Translated: CAWSVHTSSYEQYV.

V is TRBV6-5 and J is TRBJ2-1; the D gene is possibly TRBD1 (6 bases). This CDR3 is 14 amino acids long. CDR1 and CDR2 (germline): MNHEY, SVGAGI. V was trimmed by 5 bases and J by 6 bases, leaving 14 bases between them. The CDR3 loop reads CASSQGIFGNEQFF. The CDR3 nucleotides are TGTGCCAGCAGTCAGGGGATTTTCGGCAATGAGCAGTTCTTC.

The CDR3, as DNA: TGTGCCAGCAGTTTATCGATCATCCGGGGGTCGGAACGGGAGCAGTACGTC. The encoded protein is CASSLSIIRGSEREQYV. This sequence joins TRBV27 and TRBJ2-7, with D perhaps TRBD2 (6 bases). The CDR3 length is 17 residues. Trimming pared 0 bases from V and 7 bases from J, leaving 22 bases between. Germline V lookup: CDR1 MNHEY, CDR2 SMNVEV (reference sequence).

The chain uses TRBV24-1 and TRBJ1-1; D ambiguous. Germline V gene data show CDR1 as KGHDR and CDR2 as SFDVKD. The CDR3 totals 13 residues. The V and J ends lost 9 bases and 0 bases respectively, with 10 bases between them. The CDR3 DNA follows: TGTGCCACCTCCGGGAGCATGAACACTGAAGCTTTCTTT. It yields the protein CATSGSMNTEAFF.

This chain uses TRBV5-1 with TRBJ1-3; D not certain. This CDR3 contains 13 residues. CDR1 SGHRS and CDR2 YFSETQ come from the germline V gene. The V gene lost 0 bases and the J gene lost 2 bases, with 3 bases spanning the gap. CDR3 coding DNA: TGCGCCAGCAGCTTGGACCCTGGAAACACCATATATTTT. Translating it yields CASSLDPGNTIYF.

The gene calls are TRBV5-1 and TRBJ2-2; maybe TRBD1 (6 bases). The V gene's germline CDR1 is SGHRS and CDR2 YFSETQ. The CDR3 is 15 amino acids. Deletions cut 0 bases from V and 1 base from J, with 7 bases between. The CDR3 DNA follows: TGCGCCAGCAGCTTGGTACAGGGGAACACCGGGGAGCTGTTTTTT. Protein: CASSLVQGNTGELFF. The full variable domain, rest sourced from reference TRBV5-1 and TRBJ2-2, is KAGVTQTPRYLIKTRGQQVTLSCSPISGHRSVSWYQQTPGQGLQFLFEYFSETQRNKGNFPGRFSGRQFSNSRSEMNVSTLELGDSALYLCASSLVQGNTGELFFGEGSRLTVL.

This sequence joins TRBV5-1 and TRBJ2-3; D assignment may be TRBD1 or TRBD2 (5 bases each). The CDR3 has 13 residues. V lost 2 bases and J lost 4, with 8 bases in between. Per germline, CDR1 SGHRS and CDR2 YFSETQ. The CDR3 protein is CASSFQGPDTQYF. CDR3 nucleotide sequence: TGCGCCAGCAGCTTTCAGGGACCAGATACGCAGTATTTT.

The chain uses TRBV2 and TRBJ2-3; 11 bases are shared with TRBD1. This CDR3 has 15 residues. V gave up 2 bases and J gave up 6 bases; unmatched junction bases: 4. The germline CDR1 and CDR2 sequences are SNHLY and FYNNEI. The CDR3 DNA reads TGTGCCAGCAGTGAACGGACAGGGGGCGCGGATACGCAGTATTTT. This translates into CASSERTGGADTQYF.

The V call is TRBV15, the J call TRBJ1-6; D not resolved. Trimming removed 3 bases at V and 8 bases at J, with 5 bases between. This CDR3 spans 12 amino acids. Germline V gives CDR1 LNHNV, CDR2 YYDKDF (reference sequence). This CDR3 reads CATSSTYSPLHF. The CDR3 nucleotides are TGTGCCACCAGCAGCACTTATTCACCCCTCCACTTT.

The genes are TRBV6-2 or TRBV6-3 and TRBJ2-7; the match to TRBD1 covers 9 bases. V shed 2 bases and J 7 bases; nucleotides not matched to a gene: 3. There are 13 residues in the CDR3. Germline-derived CDR1 and CDR2 are MNHEY and SVGEGT. CDR3 nucleotides: TGTGCCAGCAGTTACGACAGGGGGGGGGAGCAGTACGTC. Encoded protein: CASSYDRGGEQYV.

The chain combines TRBV3-1 (or the pseudogene TRBV3-2) with TRBJ2-3; 13 bases are shared with TRBD2. In germline, CDR1 is LGHDT, CDR2 YNNKEL (reference sequence). J lost 4 bases, V lost 5 bases, and 6 bases had no gene match. The CDR3 loop spans 16 amino acids. The CDR3 here is CASSVTSGGASDTQYF. The CDR3 DNA follows: TGTGCCAGCAGCGTAACTAGCGGGGGGGCCTCAGATACGCAGTATTTT.

The CDR3 spells CASPDRVEEQYV. The DNA of the CDR3 is TGTGCCAGCCCCGACAGGGTGGAGGAGCAGTACGTC. The V gene is TRBV6-4, the J gene TRBJ2-7; 7 nucleotides agree with TRBD1. V lost 8 bases to trimming and J lost 7 bases; unmatched junction nucleotides: 8. Germline-derived CDR1 and CDR2 are MRHNA and SNTAGT. This CDR3 spans 12 amino acids.